This is a list of T cell receptor beta chains from one sample in a study of cytomegalovirus exposure and HLA in healthy donors. The data were produced by immunoSEQ multiplex PCR, yet TCRdb's version contains in-frame clones alone and is incomplete. Among under 130,000 clones listed, around 76% were seen once. Source material: PBMCs. These receptors all come from a man aged 40-55 years in good health and CMV-seropositive. CDR3s include the opening cysteine and the closing phenylalanine or tryptophan. D genes are given only for firm matches.

>TRBV28|-
CAIATGANYGYTF
>TRBV7-2|-
CASSGGNDNEQFF
>TRBV19|TRBD2
CASSMFGGAKNIQYF
>TRBV19|-
CASSIGPGGETQYF
>TRBV30|TRBD2
CAWSFGLAGGFSYNEQFF
>TRBV2|TRBD2
CASSDPGLAARREQYF
>TRBV6-5|TRBD1
CASSYKRTGGTEAFF
>TRBV6-5|-
CASSYDPGALGGYTF
>TRBV6-1|-
CASSEAPNPGTYEQFF
>TRBV7-3|TRBD1
CASSLNGQGGQETQYF
>TRBV19|-
CASSIRLADNEQFF
>TRBV18|TRBD1
CASSGQGSEKLFF